These T cell receptor beta chains were read from a single sample in a study of blood T cell repertoires in COVID-19. TCRdb's copy holds only in-frame clones and misses some; the assay was immunoSEQ multiplex PCR. The sample shows some 200,000 clones, around 83% of them seen only once. The specimen sequenced was peripheral blood. The receptor source for this set is a human donor in a cohort sampled during active COVID-19. Both conserved end residues are trimmed from each CDR3. The order of the fields is V gene, clone size, CDR3 protein. Clone size is given for some rows only: seen once, a few or many times, or a class if the clone is expanded.

v_gene: TRBV28
abundance: NA
CDR3aa: ASSLPGARASSYNSPLH

v_gene: TRBV7-6
abundance: NA
CDR3aa: ASSSRTHSPGYSPLH

v_gene: TRBV28
abundance: NA
CDR3aa: ASRQQQGAGQPQH

v_gene: TRBV6-2/TRBV6-3
abundance: NA
CDR3aa: ASSATPGLAGGIDEQF

v_gene: TRBV6-5
abundance: NA
CDR3aa: ASSSGTSGSNEQF

v_gene: TRBV28
abundance: NA
CDR3aa: ASSLPPSQETQY

v_gene: TRBV2
abundance: NA
CDR3aa: ASSEITGGRGNEQF

v_gene: TRBV7-9
abundance: once
CDR3aa: ASSFVGQARYEQY

v_gene: TRBV6-5
abundance: NA
CDR3aa: ASTPRDSLGNEQF

v_gene: TRBV5-1
abundance: NA
CDR3aa: ASSPGGSSNEKLF

v_gene: TRBV4-1
abundance: NA
CDR3aa: ASSQGSGTSRYEQY

v_gene: TRBV5-1
abundance: few
CDR3aa: ASSLGDYQQGTQY

v_gene: TRBV2
abundance: NA
CDR3aa: ASRRGGTSGLKETQY

v_gene: TRBV5-1
abundance: NA
CDR3aa: ASSLTGGLPYEQY

v_gene: TRBV6-4
abundance: NA
CDR3aa: ASSEASGANVLT

v_gene: TRBV6-5
abundance: NA
CDR3aa: ASSYDTASPLH

v_gene: TRBV27
abundance: NA
CDR3aa: ASSLAGGDYNEQF

v_gene: TRBV19
abundance: NA
CDR3aa: ASRLRDSPSEQY

v_gene: TRBV18
abundance: NA
CDR3aa: ASSPTGTHSYEQY

v_gene: TRBV9
abundance: NA
CDR3aa: ASSVSGLAGAYEQY

v_gene: TRBV30
abundance: NA
CDR3aa: AWSVSLGRNTEAF

v_gene: TRBV6-5
abundance: NA
CDR3aa: ASSYSRAYSYNEQF